A selection of T cell receptor beta chains follows, all from one sample in a study of OX40 agonist ivuxolimab in advanced cancers. Data came from immunoSEQ multiplex PCR; TCRdb stores just in-frame clones and leaves some out. The table lists 65,000 to 95,000 clones, around 83% of them singletons, with under 0.8% in the top ten. Sequenced material: CD4+ or CD8+ T cells sorted from blood, taken in a trial of the OX40 agonist ivuxolimab. Source of these receptors: an adult with an advanced solid tumor such as melanoma, head and neck, liver or kidney cancer. Each CDR3 is given with its conserved first and last residue. The order of the fields is D gene, V gene, J gene, clone size, CDR3 DNA, CDR3 protein. A D gene is named only where the DNA matches it firmly. Clone size is not always given. Where it is, it says once, few, many or a class for expanded clones.

D: -; V: TRBV7-2; J: TRBJ1-1; size: -; DNA: TGTGCCAGCAGCTTACAACAGAGCATGAACACTGAAGCTTTCTTT; CDR3: CASSLQQSMNTEAFF
D: -; V: TRBV11-2; J: TRBJ2-1; size: -; DNA: TGTGCCAGCAGTGCCGGGACACCCAGCTCCTACAATGAGCAGTTCTTC; CDR3: CASSAGTPSSYNEQFF
D: -; V: TRBV2; J: TRBJ1-1; size: -; DNA: TGTGCCAGCCGAGAGGGCACTGAAGCTTTCTTT; CDR3: CASREGTEAFF
D: -; V: TRBV7-3; J: TRBJ2-3; size: -; DNA: TGTGCCAGCAGCTCCCGAGGGGACGGGAGAGATACGCAGTATTTT; CDR3: CASSSRGDGRDTQYF
D: -; V: TRBV7-2; J: TRBJ2-1; size: once; DNA: TGTGCCAGCAGCTTAGCCGGGAGCTCCTACAATGAGCAGTTCTTC; CDR3: CASSLAGSSYNEQFF
D: -; V: TRBV5-6; J: TRBJ1-2; size: -; DNA: TGTGCCAGCAGCTTGGATCAGTCCTATGGCTACACCTTC; CDR3: CASSLDQSYGYTF
D: -; V: TRBV18; J: TRBJ1-1; size: few; DNA: TGTGCCAGCTCATTTAATTTGAACACTGAAGCTTTCTTT; CDR3: CASSFNLNTEAFF
D: TRBD1; V: TRBV2; J: TRBJ2-2; size: -; DNA: TGTGCCAGCAGTGAAGGTCAGGGGGCCGGGGAGCTGTTTTTT; CDR3: CASSEGQGAGELFF
D: -; V: TRBV9; J: TRBJ1-4; size: -; DNA: TGTGCCAGCTCGCGGGGGGGAGAGCGGGAACTGTTTTTT; CDR3: CASSRGGERELFF
D: -; V: TRBV5-8; J: TRBJ1-2; size: once; DNA: TGTGCCAGCAGCTTGGAATGGTCGAGACAGCTGGACTATGGCTACACCTTC; CDR3: CASSLEWSRQLDYGYTF
D: -; V: TRBV20-1; J: TRBJ1-1; size: -; DNA: TGCAGTGCCCTGGGCGGCACAGAAGCTTTCTTT; CDR3: CSALGGTEAFF
D: -; V: TRBV5-4; J: TRBJ2-3; size: -; DNA: TGTGCCAGCAGCCAGGGCCTCATCACAGATACGCAGTATTTT; CDR3: CASSQGLITDTQYF
D: -; V: TRBV4-2; J: TRBJ1-2; size: -; DNA: TGTGCCAGCAGCCAAGAACCCTCGGGGGGCTATGGCTACACCTTC; CDR3: CASSQEPSGGYGYTF
D: TRBD1; V: TRBV2; J: TRBJ1-3; size: once; DNA: TGTGCCAGCAGCAGACAGGGGGGAGAGGGAAACACCATATATTTT; CDR3: CASSRQGGEGNTIYF
D: TRBD2; V: TRBV10-1; J: TRBJ2-7; size: -; DNA: TGCGCCAGCAGTGACCCAGGACTAGCGGGGTCCTACGAGCAGTACTTC; CDR3: CASSDPGLAGSYEQYF
D: -; V: TRBV15; J: TRBJ1-3; size: once; DNA: TGTGCCACCAGCAGGGGCCGGGGCCCCATATATTTT; CDR3: CATSRGRGPIYF
D: -; V: TRBV7-9; J: TRBJ1-5; size: -; DNA: TGTGCCAGCAGCAAGGGACAATACAATCAGCCCCAGCATTTT; CDR3: CASSKGQYNQPQHF
D: TRBD1; V: TRBV10-1; J: TRBJ2-1; size: -; DNA: TGCGCCAGCAGTGAGTCCCGGGCAGGGGGCGGGTATGAGCAGTTCTTC; CDR3: CASSESRAGGGYEQFF
D: -; V: TRBV19; J: TRBJ1-5; size: -; DNA: TGTGCCAGTAGTATCTCCCAGGGCAATCAGCCCCAGCATTTT; CDR3: CASSISQGNQPQHF
D: -; V: TRBV30; J: TRBJ2-5; size: -; DNA: TGTGCCTGGAGACGAGCGAACCAAGAGACCCAGTACTTC; CDR3: CAWRRANQETQYF
D: -; V: TRBV29-1; J: TRBJ1-2; size: -; DNA: TGCAGCGTTGAGAGGGCAGGGGCCGGCTATGGCTACACCTTC; CDR3: CSVERAGAGYGYTF
D: -; V: TRBV25-1; J: TRBJ1-1; size: once; DNA: TGTGCCAGCACAGGACCCTGGAACACTGAAGCTTTCTTT; CDR3: CASTGPWNTEAFF
D: TRBD1; V: TRBV11-2; J: TRBJ1-5; size: -; DNA: TGTGCCAGCAGCCAACAGGGGTTCAATCAGCCCCAGCATTTT; CDR3: CASSQQGFNQPQHF
D: -; V: TRBV19; J: TRBJ1-2; size: few; DNA: TGTGCCAGTAGGCAAAGAGGGAGGGCCGGTGGCTACACCTTC; CDR3: CASRQRGRAGGYTF
D: TRBD2; V: TRBV5-1; J: TRBJ2-1; size: -; DNA: TGCGCCAGCAGCTTGAGCCTAGCGGGAGCCGGTGAGCAGTTCTTC; CDR3: CASSLSLAGAGEQFF
D: -; V: TRBV7-2; J: TRBJ2-3; size: -; DNA: TGTGCCAGCAGCTTCCGCGGCGTAGATACGCAGTATTTT; CDR3: CASSFRGVDTQYF
D: -; V: TRBV5-1; J: TRBJ1-1; size: -; DNA: TGCGCCAGCAGCTGGACTACAGGGATGAACACTGAAGCTTTCTTT; CDR3: CASSWTTGMNTEAFF
D: TRBD1; V: TRBV29-1; J: TRBJ1-1; size: -; DNA: TGCAGCGTTCTGAGGGGGCAACATGAAGCTTTCTTT; CDR3: CSVLRGQHEAFF
D: -; V: TRBV9; J: TRBJ1-3; size: -; DNA: TGTGCCAGCAGCGTAACAGCCAGGCTCTCTGGAAACACCATATATTTT; CDR3: CASSVTARLSGNTIYF
D: -; V: TRBV5-6; J: TRBJ1-1; size: -; DNA: TGTGCCAGCAGCTACGACCCGGGAACTGAAGCTTTCTTT; CDR3: CASSYDPGTEAFF
D: -; V: TRBV21-1; J: TRBJ2-2; size: -; DNA: TGTGCCAGCAGCAATAGGAGTTACTTACCCGGGGAGCTGTTTTTT; CDR3: CASSNRSYLPGELFF
D: -; V: TRBV7-9; J: TRBJ2-1; size: -; DNA: TGTGCCAGCAGCTTAGTTCCGCAGGACATCTACAATGAGCAGTTCTTC; CDR3: CASSLVPQDIYNEQFF
D: -; V: TRBV10-3; J: TRBJ1-2; size: -; DNA: TGTGCCATCAGTGAGTCGGCCGAGAACTATGGCTACACCTTC; CDR3: CAISESAENYGYTF
D: TRBD1; V: TRBV11-3; J: TRBJ2-7; size: -; DNA: TGTGCCAGCAGCTTAGATGCGGGACAGGTTTCCTACGAGCAGTACTTC; CDR3: CASSLDAGQVSYEQYF
D: -; V: TRBV5-4; J: TRBJ2-3; size: -; DNA: TGTGCCAGCAGCTTGGACCAAAGGAACACAGATACGCAGTATTTT; CDR3: CASSLDQRNTDTQYF
D: TRBD1; V: TRBV7-2; J: TRBJ1-6; size: -; DNA: TGTGCCAGCAGCCCCCAGGGACAGACGAATTCACCCCTCCACTTT; CDR3: CASSPQGQTNSPLHF
D: TRBD1; V: TRBV30; J: TRBJ1-2; size: -; DNA: TGTGCCTGGGCCCGGACAGGGTCTAACTATGGCTACACCTTC; CDR3: CAWARTGSNYGYTF
D: -; V: TRBV18; J: TRBJ2-1; size: -; DNA: TGTGCCAGCTCGTATGGGACGCCACCCAATGAGCAGTTCTTC; CDR3: CASSYGTPPNEQFF
D: -; V: TRBV2; J: TRBJ2-3; size: -; DNA: TGTGCCAGTGGCAGGGAAGATACGCAGTATTTT; CDR3: CASGREDTQYF
D: TRBD1; V: TRBV5-4; J: TRBJ2-1; size: -; DNA: TGTGCCAGCAGTCCAGGGGGCGAGTTAAACGATGAGCAGTTCTTC; CDR3: CASSPGGELNDEQFF
D: -; V: TRBV18; J: TRBJ2-2; size: -; DNA: TGTGCCAGCTCACCACCGAGTCGCGCATCCGCCGGGGAGCTGTTTTTT; CDR3: CASSPPSRASAGELFF
D: TRBD1; V: TRBV11-3; J: TRBJ1-1; size: once; DNA: TGTGCCAGCAGCTGGAGGACAGGGAACACTGAAGCTTTCTTT; CDR3: CASSWRTGNTEAFF
D: -; V: TRBV5-4; J: TRBJ1-4; size: -; DNA: TGTGCCAGCAGAAGTGCCGGGTCGACTAATGAAAAACTGTTTTTT; CDR3: CASRSAGSTNEKLFF
D: TRBD1; V: TRBV10-3; J: TRBJ1-1; size: -; DNA: TGTGCCTTACGGACAGGGGGCGCATCAAACACTGAAGCTTTCTTT; CDR3: CALRTGGASNTEAFF
D: -; V: TRBV2; J: TRBJ2-7; size: -; DNA: TGTGCCAGCAGTGCGGTGTCCTACTCCTACGAGCAGTACTTC; CDR3: CASSAVSYSYEQYF
D: TRBD2; V: TRBV5-1; J: TRBJ2-1; size: -; DNA: TGCGCCAGCAGCTTGGACTCTAGCGGGGGGGCAAATGAGCAGTTCTTC; CDR3: CASSLDSSGGANEQFF
D: -; V: TRBV5-1; J: TRBJ2-3; size: -; DNA: TGCGCCAGCAGCTTGGTCCCTAGCGGCACAGATACGCAGTATTTT; CDR3: CASSLVPSGTDTQYF
D: -; V: TRBV30; J: TRBJ2-1; size: -; DNA: TGTGCCTGGAACGTATGGGGGAATGAGCAGTTCTTC; CDR3: CAWNVWGNEQFF
D: -; V: TRBV5-1; J: TRBJ2-7; size: few; DNA: TGCGCCAGCAGTCTTGAGAGTCGGACGTACGAGCAGTACTTC; CDR3: CASSLESRTYEQYF
D: -; V: TRBV14; J: TRBJ1-2; size: -; DNA: TGTGCCAGCAGCGTGACAGTTTTCCGAGGCTACACCTTC; CDR3: CASSVTVFRGYTF
D: TRBD1; V: TRBV14; J: TRBJ1-6; size: -; DNA: TGTGCCAGCAGCCAGGACAGGTCTTATAATTCACCCCTCCACTTT; CDR3: CASSQDRSYNSPLHF
D: -; V: TRBV5-4; J: TRBJ2-2; size: -; DNA: TGTGCCAGCAGCCCAGGAGGCAGGGCAAGCACCGGGGAGCTGTTTTTT; CDR3: CASSPGGRASTGELFF